A selection of T cell receptor beta chains follows, all from one sample in a study of glioma-infiltrating T cells. A single record per CDR3 protein comes from TCRdb applying MiXCR to the multiplex PCR reads. The profile covers around 190,000 distinct CDR3 sequences, with around 30% appearing a single time and around 20% taken by the ten largest. Specimen: glioma tissue, nonneoplastic brain tissue, or PBMCs (not recorded which). The receptors here all came from a human donor with low-grade glioma or glioblastoma, undergoing nonglioma brain surgery, or in good health (not recorded which). The CDR3 runs from the conserved cysteine through the conserved F or W. A D gene is named only where the DNA matches it firmly. Rows may omit the clone size; those that give it use once, few, many or a size class.

>TRBJ1-5|-|-|TRBV12-3/TRBV12-4
CASSFVGESIYSNQPQNF
TGTGCCAGCAGTTTCGTCGGGGAATCGATTTATAGCAATCAGCCCCAGAATTTT
>TRBJ1-6|many|-|TRBV27
CASTSRGGAVIPLHF
TGTGCCAGCACATCTCGGGGTGGCGCCGTTATACCCCTCCACTTT
>TRBJ2-7|many|-|TRBV4-3
CASSQGQGSYEQYF
TGCGCCAGCAGCCAGGGCCAGGGTTCCTACGAGCAGTACTTC
>TRBJ2-5|many|TRBD1|TRBV29-1
CSAGTGGTETQYF
TGCAGCGCCGGGACAGGGGGCACAGAGACCCAGTACTTC
>TRBJ1-3|few|-|TRBV20-1
CSAGGGGDSGNTIYF
TGCAGTGCTGGGGGGGGGGGGGACTCTGGAAACACCATATATTTT
>TRBJ2-2|-|-|TRBV29-1
CSVAVTGLGGELFF
TGCAGCGTCGCCGTGACAGGATTGGGCGGGGAGCTGTTTTTT
>TRBJ2-5|many|-|TRBV2
CASSEPGAPETQYF
TGTGCCAGCAGTGAACCAGGGGCCCCAGAGACCCAGTACTTC
>TRBJ2-3|-|-|TRBV4-1
CASSTTGKTGADTQYF
TGCGCCAGCAGCACGACGGGCAAAACGGGAGCAGATACACAGTATTTT
>TRBJ2-3|many|-|TRBV7-9
CASSLGRGSADTQYF
TGTGCCAGCAGCTTAGGAAGGGGGTCGGCAGATACGCAGTATTTT
>TRBJ2-1|-|-|TRBV6-1
CASSETVGSSYEQFF
TGTGCCAGCAGTGAAACGGTTGGTAGTTCATACGAGCAGTTCTTC
>TRBJ1-1|many|-|TRBV29-1
CSVEEFMNTEAFF
TGCAGCGTTGAAGAATTCATGAACACTGAAGCTTTCTTT
>TRBJ2-5|many|TRBD2|TRBV24-1
CATSSGLAGQETQYF
TGTGCCACCAGTTCCGGACTAGCGGGACAAGAGACCCAGTACTTC
>TRBJ2-5|many|TRBD2|TRBV6-1
CASSVRTSGSRETQYF
TGTGCCAGCAGCGTCCGGACTAGCGGGAGCCGGGAGACCCAGTACTTC
>TRBJ2-6|many|-|TRBV27
CASSLRPSGANVLTF
TGTGCCAGCAGTTTGCGGCCCTCTGGGGCCAACGTCCTGACTTTC
>TRBJ2-3|few|-|TRBV5-1
CASSRLEGLDTQYF
TGCGCCAGCAGCCGGCTCGAGGGACTAGATACGCAGTATTTT
>TRBJ2-7|many|-|TRBV4-1
CASSQGDGSSYEQYF
TGCGCCAGCAGCCAAGGTGACGGGAGCTCCTACGAGCAGTACTTC
>TRBJ2-4|many|-|TRBV7-2
CASSVHTSQGNIQYF
TGTGCCAGCAGCGTTCATACTAGCCAGGGAAACATTCAGTACTTC
>TRBJ2-7|few|-|TRBV2
CASRTVNYEQYF
TGTGCCAGCCGAACAGTAAACTACGAGCAGTACTTC
>TRBJ2-7|many|TRBD2|TRBV6-2/TRBV6-3
CASSSPGTSYEQYF
TGTGCCAGCAGTTCCCCCGGGACTAGCTACGAGCAGTACTTC
>TRBJ2-1|-|TRBD2|TRBV7-3
CASSLTRTSGSGDQFF
TGTGCCAGCAGCTTAACCCGGACTAGCGGGAGTGGTGATCAGTTCTTC
>TRBJ2-7|many|TRBD2|TRBV27
CASSPGGLANEQYF
TGTGCCAGCAGTCCAGGGGGACTAGCGAACGAGCAGTACTTC
>TRBJ2-3|many|TRBD2|TRBV20-1
CSASGFASGSRADTQYF
TGCAGTGCTAGTGGTTTTGCTAGCGGGAGTCGCGCAGATACGCAGTATTTT
>TRBJ2-3|many|TRBD2|TRBV20-1
CSARGPPGTSGRSQGTDTQYF
TGCAGTGCTAGAGGACCCCCCGGGACTAGCGGGAGGTCGCAGGGCACAGATACGCAGTATTTT
>TRBJ2-3|-|-|TRBV12-3/TRBV12-4
CASSGLPPSTDTQYF
TGTGCCAGCAGCGGACTGCCTCCTAGCACAGATACGCAGTATTTT
>TRBJ2-7|many|-|TRBV7-9
CASSQGGSKQYF
TGTGCCAGCAGCCAGGGGGGGAGCAAGCAGTACTTC
>TRBJ2-1|many|-|TRBV3-1
CASSRMNYGEQFF
TGTGCCAGCAGTCGCATGAATTATGGTGAGCAGTTCTTC
>TRBJ2-1|many|TRBD2|TRBV28
CASSRHGLATNEQFF
TGTGCCAGCAGTCGCCACGGACTAGCGACAAATGAGCAGTTCTTC
>TRBJ1-1|many|TRBD1|TRBV18
CASSPERGQGVTEAFF
TGTGCCAGCTCACCAGAAAGGGGGCAGGGTGTCACTGAAGCTTTCTTT
>TRBJ2-3|many|-|TRBV11-2
CASSLAKATDTQYF
TGTGCCAGCAGCTTAGCCAAGGCCACAGATACGCAGTATTTT
>TRBJ1-1|-|-|TRBV27
CASSLAVNTKSFF
TGTGCCAGCAGTTTAGCAGTGAACACTAAATCTTTCTTT
>TRBJ1-4|many|TRBD1|TRBV20-1
CSASSPGGEGKLFF
TGCAGTGCTAGCTCCCCAGGGGGCGAGGGAAAACTGTTTTTT
>TRBJ2-1|-|-|TRBV19
CASSARTNNEQFF
TGTGCCAGTAGCGCACGGACCAACAATGAGCAGTTCTTC
>TRBJ1-6|many|TRBD1|TRBV4-2
CASSRPGQGDSPLHF
TGTGCCAGCAGCCGTCCGGGACAGGGGGATTCACCCCTCCACTTT
>TRBJ2-7|-|-|TRBV5-4
CASSVDSYEQYF
TGTGCCAGCAGCGTAGACAGCTACGAGCAGTACTTC
>TRBJ1-1|many|TRBD1|TRBV4-3
CASSPGTENTEAFF
TGCGCCAGCAGTCCCGGGACAGAGAACACTGAAGCTTTCTTT
>TRBJ2-7|many|-|TRBV12-3/TRBV12-4
CASRRTTYEQYF
TGTGCCAGCAGAAGGACAACGTACGAGCAGTACTTC
>TRBJ2-7|many|-|TRBV28
CASLNPSYEQYF
TGTGCCAGTCTAAACCCTTCCTACGAGCAGTACTTC
>TRBJ2-3|many|TRBD2|TRBV6-2/TRBV6-3
CASSSIAGRDTDTQYF
TGTGCCAGCAGTTCCATAGCCGGGAGGGACACAGATACGCAGTATTTT
>TRBJ1-1|many|-|TRBV29-1
CSVESYEEAFF
TGCAGCGTTGAGTCCTACGAAGAAGCTTTCTTT
>TRBJ2-1|many|-|TRBV4-1
CASSPTSTTFNEQFF
TGCGCCAGCAGCCCCACCTCGACGACTTTTAATGAGCAGTTCTTC
>TRBJ2-1|many|-|TRBV27
CASSFQAYGGEQFF
TGTGCCAGCAGTTTCCAGGCTTATGGTGGTGAGCAGTTCTTC
>TRBJ2-7|few|-|TRBV5-1
CASSLAGTPEQYF
TGCGCCAGCAGCTTGGCCGGCACACCCGAGCAGTACTTC
>TRBJ2-5|many|TRBD2|TRBV7-2
CASSFQAGDGETQYF
TGTGCCAGCAGCTTTCAAGCGGGAGATGGGGAGACCCAGTACTTC
>TRBJ2-1|many|TRBD2|TRBV6-6
CASSYPGLVVDNEQFF
TGTGCCAGCAGTTACCCGGGACTAGTGGTAGACAATGAGCAGTTCTTC